The clone carrying this TCR beta chain was seen just once. Its antigen remains unknown. This specimen belongs to a study of cytomegalovirus exposure and HLA in healthy donors. Study-wide context: Sequencing of 180 million or so T cells in an earlier analysis found 100 million to 140 million unique TCR beta sequences.

The J segment lost 4 bases and the V segment lost 5 bases, leaving 16 bases of the junction unmatched. The germline V gene encodes CDR1 SEHNR and CDR2 FQNEAQ (reference sequence). The CDR3 covers 17 residues. Study outcomes and limitations: Within an earlier analysis, most TCR beta V segments proved productive either about 87% or about 30% of the time.

Both 60 Vbeta primers and 13 Jbeta primers went into the PCR. Only in-frame clones appear in the TCRdb table, and some are missing; sequencing was by immunoSEQ multiplex PCR. The sample lists about 150,000 clones, approximately 80% occurring once. The chain carries TRBV7-9 and TRBJ2-7, with TRBD1 matching 8 bases. The sequencing sample was made of PBMCs. The source is a woman in her thirties or forties in good health and CMV-seronegative. The CDR3 protein is CASSTRPPTGGLYEQYF. The CDR3 coding sequence is TGTGCCAGCAGCACCCGTCCCCCTACAGGGGGTTTATACGAGCAGTACTTC.